This T cell receptor (beta chain) comes out of a study of blood T cell repertoires in COVID-19. Study background: There were acute and convalescent COVID-19 samples, and they came from the United States, Italy and Spain. The cDNA or gDNA used as material had been derived from T cells, B-cell-depleted T cells, or PBMCs.

The ends were cut back, 1 base at V and 8 bases at J, with 9 bases in the middle. The germline V gene encodes CDR1 SNHLY and CDR2 FYNNEI. The CDR3 is 14 amino acids. This clone has a single count. As originally analysed: Amplifying reference gene primers gave estimates of nucleated cell counts. Using immunoSEQ multiplex PCR, the repertoire was profiled, and TCRdb retains in-frame clones only, with some absent. That table furnishes V, J and clone size, whereas the DNA furnished D and trimming. The data show tens of thousands of clones, less than 80% seen once. This sequence originates from a man aged 60 to 69 with active or convalescent COVID-19. The chain carries TRBV2 and TRBJ1-6; a weak D match, TRBD1 (5 bases). Sequencing was carried out using peripheral blood. The CDR3 nucleotides read TGTGCCAGCAGTGAAGGCAGGGTTCATTCACCCCTCCACTTT. Amino acid sequence: CASSEGRVHSPLHF.